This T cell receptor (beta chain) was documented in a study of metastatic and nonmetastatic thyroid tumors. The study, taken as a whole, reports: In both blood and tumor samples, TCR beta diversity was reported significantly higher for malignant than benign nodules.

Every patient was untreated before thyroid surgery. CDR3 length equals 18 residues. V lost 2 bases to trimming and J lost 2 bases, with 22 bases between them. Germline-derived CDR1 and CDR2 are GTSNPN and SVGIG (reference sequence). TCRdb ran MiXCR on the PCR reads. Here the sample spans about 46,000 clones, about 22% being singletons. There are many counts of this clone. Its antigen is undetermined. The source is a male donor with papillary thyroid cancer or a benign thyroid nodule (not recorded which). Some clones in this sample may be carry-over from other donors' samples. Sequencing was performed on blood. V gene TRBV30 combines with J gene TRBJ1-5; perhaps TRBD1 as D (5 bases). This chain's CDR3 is CAWSPQPYAGRRNQPQHF. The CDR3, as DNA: TGTGCCTGGAGTCCACAACCCTATGCAGGGAGGCGCAATCAGCCCCAGCATTTT.